This T cell receptor (beta chain) was documented in a study of blood T cell repertoires in COVID-19. Looking at the study overall: Sites in the United States, Italy and Spain provided acute and convalescent COVID-19 samples.

The protocol was immunoSEQ multiplex PCR, while the TCRdb copy is restricted to in-frame clones and leaves out a portion. The sample carries 100,000 to 150,000 clones, about 87% recorded once. Sequenced material: peripheral blood. The source is a woman between 55 and 75 years old with acute or convalescent COVID-19.

The CDR3 DNA reads as TGTGCCACCAGTGAAGGGACTCATGGCTACACCTTC. Amino acids: CATSEGTHGYTF. This chain connects TRBV24-1 to TRBJ1-2; maybe TRBD1 (5 bases). V was clipped by 4 bases and J by 6 bases, with 8 bases between them. The CDR3 length is 12 residues. Germline CDR1 reads KGHDR; CDR2 reads SFDVKD.